The 27 T cell receptor beta chains below come from one sample, sequenced in a study of naive and memory T cell subsets. Two oligonucleotides, mixed equimolar, formed the beta constant-region primer covering TRBC1 and TRBC2. Four rounds of PCR amplified the ligated cDNA using nested alpha and beta constant-region primers plus SP2. TCRdb re-derived calls from the UMI-ligation and nested PCR reads in MiXCR, one entry per CDR3 protein. This sample has 130,000 or so distinct CDR3 sequences, with 36% found just once. Sequenced: central memory CD4+ T cells from blood. These receptors all stem from a human donor in good health.

This rearrangement joins TRBV28 to TRBJ2-5, with a possible D match to TRBD1 (6 bases). V was cut by 4 bases and J by 0 bases, with 15 bases left in between. The germline CDR1 and CDR2 sequences are MDHEN and SYDVKM. The CDR3 runs to 16 residues. CDR3 protein: CASSSPGHTYQETQYF. DNA of the CDR3: TGTGCCAGCAGTTCACCGGGACATACGTACCAAGAGACCCAGTACTTC.

The sample holds a few counts of this clonotype. The chain has TRBV13 and TRBJ1-2; TRBD1 agrees at 10 bases. There are 16 residues in the CDR3. Germline trimming cut 5 bases from V and 4 bases from J; bases unmatched to any gene: 10. Looked up from germline, CDR1 is PRHDT and CDR2 is FYEKMQ (reference sequence). CDR3 sequence reads: CASSTRQGANFYGYTF. The CDR3 DNA reads as TGTGCCAGCAGCACACGACAGGGGGCAAATTTCTATGGCTACACCTTC. Supplemented by reference TRBV13 and TRBJ1-2, the full variable domain reads AAGVIQSPRHLIKEKRETATLKCYPIPRHDTVYWYQQGPGQDPQFLISFYEKMQSDKGSIPDRFSAQQFSDYHSELNMSSLELGDSALYFCASSTRQGANFYGYTFGSGTRLTVV.

The chain has TRBV24-1 and TRBJ2-2; D is possibly TRBD2 (6 bases). This CDR3 has 18 amino acids. Trimming took 3 bases from V and 0 from J, leaving 16 bases between them. The germline CDR1 and CDR2 sequences are KGHDR and SFDVKD. DNA of the CDR3: TGTGCCACCAGTGATCCCCGTCGGGGGACTTCGAACACCGGGGAGCTGTTTTTT. It encodes CATSDPRRGTSNTGELFF.

The V and J genes are TRBV11-2 and TRBJ2-7; D is undetermined. Germline CDR1 is SGHAT and CDR2 is FQNNGV. V shed 1 base and J shed 6 bases, with 19 bases lying between them. CDR3 length: 16 amino acids. Written as DNA, the CDR3 is TGTGCCAGCAGCTTAGGATCGCCCGGGTTCAGCGCCGAGCAGTACTTC. The encoded protein is CASSLGSPGFSAEQYF.

This clonotype turned up a few times. The chain links TRBV9 to TRBJ1-1; D ambiguous. The CDR3 spans 13 residues. Trimming removed 1 base from V and 5 bases from J, with 9 bases in between. Germline values: CDR1 SGDLS, CDR2 YYNGEE. The CDR3 sequence is CASSVKDRTEAFF. DNA of the CDR3: TGTGCCAGCAGCGTAAAGGACCGGACTGAAGCTTTCTTT.

V gene TRBV28 combines with J gene TRBJ2-6, with D possibly matching TRBD1 (6 bases). Germline values: CDR1 MDHEN, CDR2 SYDVKM. Deletions cut 10 bases from V and 1 base from J, with 14 bases between. This CDR3 contains 15 residues. CDR3 nucleotides: TGTGCCACCAAGACAGGTAGTTCTGGGGCCAACGTCCTGACTTTC. This codes for CATKTGSSGANVLTF.

This clonotype has a handful of counts. The V gene is TRBV29-1, the J gene TRBJ2-5, with TRBD2 identical over 11 bases. The germline V gene has CDR1 SQVTM and CDR2 ANQGSEA. CDR3 size: 14 residues. J gave up 2 bases and V 5 bases, and 4 bases lay outside the gene matches. As DNA, the CDR3 is TGCAGCGTTCTGACTAGCGGGATGCAAGAGACCCAGTACTTC. As protein: CSVLTSGMQETQYF.

This chain links TRBV28 with TRBJ1-1, with D hard to call. Germline V gives CDR1 MDHEN, CDR2 SYDVKM. The V end was cut by 8 bases, the J end by 0 bases, with 10 bases between. The CDR3 length is 13 residues. In DNA, the CDR3 is TGTGCCAGCTGCGGGGTGATGAACACTGAAGCTTTCTTT. Translated, it gives CASCGVMNTEAFF. Complete variable domain (other parts from reference TRBV28 and TRBJ1-1): DVKVTQSSRYLVKRTGEKVFLECVQDMDHENMFWYRQDPGLGLRLIYFSYDVKMKEKGDIPEGYSVSREKKERFSLILESASTNQTSMYLCASCGVMNTEAFFGQGTRLTVV.

This chain uses TRBV5-4 with TRBJ2-5; D possibly corresponds to TRBD1 (6 bases). Trimming took off 0 bases at V and 0 bases at J, with 9 bases between the two ends. Germline CDR1 reads SGHNT; CDR2 reads YYREEE (reference sequence). The CDR3 contains 15 residues. The CDR3, as DNA: TGTGCCAGCAGCTTGGGGGGGCTGTACCAAGAGACCCAGTACTTC. Translation: CASSLGGLYQETQYF.

This clonotype was seen at least ten times. The chain recombines TRBV29-1 with TRBJ1-1; D ambiguous. The germline gives CDR1 SQVTM, CDR2 ANQGSEA. The V and J ends lost 7 bases and 4 bases respectively, with 16 bases between them. This CDR3 spans 13 amino acids. This chain's CDR3 is CSARKSGSTEAFF. The CDR3, as DNA: TGCAGCGCTCGTAAATCTGGTAGCACTGAAGCTTTCTTT.

V usage is TRBV19 and J usage is TRBJ2-7; TRBD1 aligns across 8 bases. Trimming at V came to 8 bases and at J to 4 bases, leaving 7 bases not matched to a gene. Germline CDR1 LNHDA, CDR2 SQIVND (reference sequence). The CDR3 covers 13 residues. The CDR3 spells CASRQGASYEQYF. Here the CDR3 DNA reads TGTGCCAGTCGGCAGGGGGCGTCTTACGAGCAGTACTTC.

The chain is built from TRBV19 and TRBJ1-1, with D perhaps TRBD1 (6 bases). This CDR3 is 15 amino acids long. V lost 4 bases and J lost 1, with 13 bases in between. CDR1 is LNHDA and CDR2 is SQIVND in the germline V gene (reference sequence). The CDR3 DNA sequence: TGTGCCAGTAGTACCGCCGGGACACCGAACACTGAAGCTTTCTTT. Translated, it gives CASSTAGTPNTEAFF. Together with reference TRBV19 and TRBJ1-1, the CDR3 gives the full variable domain: DGGITQSPKYLFRKEGQNVTLSCEQNLNHDAMYWYRQDPGQGLRLIYYSQIVNDFQKGDIAEGYSVSREKKESFPLTVTSAQKNPTAFYLCASSTAGTPNTEAFFGQGTRLTVV.

The J gene is TRBJ2-1, the V gene TRBV18; the D is unclear. The CDR3 is 13 residues long. With 6 bases removed from V and 4 bases from J, the gap between germline ends came to 10 bases. Germline CDR1 KGHSH, CDR2 LQKENI. CDR3 region: CASSHGPYNEQFF. The DNA of the CDR3 is TGTGCCAGCTCCCATGGCCCGTACAATGAGCAGTTCTTC.

This clonotype was counted between two and nine times. The genes are TRBV27 and TRBJ2-7; D might be TRBD2 (5 bases). Germline V CDR1 and CDR2: MNHEY, SMNVEV (reference sequence). This CDR3 has 15 amino acids. The chain's CDR3 is CATGSTFRPGYEQYF. The CDR3 DNA is TGTGCAACGGGGTCAACCTTCCGTCCGGGTTACGAGCAGTACTTC.

This clonotype was recorded a few times. The chain carries TRBV25-1 and TRBJ2-5; D ambiguous. Germline V CDR1 and CDR2: MGHDK, SYGVNS. The CDR3 loop spans 14 amino acids. V dropped 3 bases and J dropped 1 base, with 9 bases sitting between them. The CDR3, as DNA: TGTGCCAGCAGTGAGTATGGCAGCCAAGAGACCCAGTACTTC. It specifies CASSEYGSQETQYF.

The V and J genes are TRBV15 and TRBJ1-2; D not resolved. The germline V gene has CDR1 LNHNV and CDR2 YYDKDF (reference sequence). Trimming shortened V by 3 bases and J by 4 bases, and 9 bases separated the two germline ends. CDR3 length equals 13 residues. The CDR3 loop is CATSSDSVYGYTF. CDR3 in DNA: TGTGCCACCAGCAGTGACTCAGTCTATGGCTACACCTTC. The full variable domain, with the rest looked up from reference TRBV15 and TRBJ1-2, is DAMVIQNPRYQVTQFGKPVTLSCSQTLNHNVMYWYQQKSSQAPKLLFHYYDKDFNNEADTPDNFQSRRPNTSFCFLDIRSPGLGDTAMYLCATSSDSVYGYTFGSGTRLTVV.

This clonotype was found a few times. The chain carries TRBV30 and TRBJ2-3; D is unresolved. Germline loops: CDR1 GTSNPN, CDR2 SVGIG (reference sequence). This CDR3 has 11 amino acids. The V end lost 7 bases, the J end lost 3 bases, and 8 bases lay between the germline ends. The CDR3 coding sequence is TGTGCCTTCACGCGGACAGATACGCAGTATTTT. Its translation is CAFTRTDTQYF.

CDR3 coding DNA: TGTGCCAGCAGTTACTCGGGGGCGGGTTTGGGTGAGCAGTACTTC. Translated, it gives CASSYSGAGLGEQYF. V gene TRBV6-5 combines with J gene TRBJ2-7, with D perhaps TRBD1 (6 bases). Looked up from germline, CDR1 is MNHEY and CDR2 is SVGAGI. Trimming removed 0 bases from V and 7 bases from J, with 16 bases in between. The CDR3 is 15 amino acids.

CDR3 in amino acids: CASSHNRVDTQYF. In nucleotides, the CDR3 is TGTGCCAGCAGTCATAACAGGGTAGATACGCAGTATTTT. The V call is TRBV7-2, the J call TRBJ2-3; tentatively, D is TRBD1 (6 bases). Germline V lookup: CDR1 SGHTA, CDR2 FQGNSA. This CDR3 comprises 13 residues. V was clipped by 6 bases and J by 5 bases, with 12 bases between them.

The sample holds a few counts of this clonotype. V is TRBV20-1 and J is TRBJ2-3; maybe TRBD2 (5 bases). Per germline, CDR1 DFQATT and CDR2 SNEGSKA (reference sequence). The CDR3 contains 14 residues. The V gene lost 3 bases and the J gene lost 1 base, with 11 bases spanning the gap. CDR3 coding DNA: TGCAGTGCTAGGAGGACTTCACGCACAGATACGCAGTATTTT. Translating gives CSARRTSRTDTQYF.

The chain couples TRBV5-1 to TRBJ2-1, with a weak D call TRBD2 (6 bases). Germline loops: CDR1 SGHRS, CDR2 YFSETQ. The CDR3 is 16 amino acids. Trimming shortened V by 1 base and J by 6 bases, and 17 bases separated the two germline ends. The CDR3 loop reads CASSLLAATRANEQFF. Here the CDR3 DNA reads TGCGCCAGCAGCTTGTTAGCGGCTACCCGGGCCAATGAGCAGTTCTTC.

The table lists this clonotype with a few counts. The CDR3, as DNA: TGTGCCAGCAGACTGACAGGGCGAGAGACCCAGTACTTC. Translated, it gives CASRLTGRETQYF. The chain links TRBV6-1 to TRBJ2-5, with 7 bases fitting TRBD1. Losses at the gene ends were 6 bases for V and 4 bases for J; bases not matched to a gene: 5. There are 13 residues in the CDR3. In germline, CDR1 is MNHNS, CDR2 SASEGT.

This clonotype appeared a few times. This chain connects TRBV3-1 to TRBJ1-1; D is ambiguous. V was clipped by 4 bases and J by 2 bases, with 8 bases between them. Germline-derived CDR1 and CDR2 are LGHDT and YNNKEL (reference sequence). The CDR3 totals 13 residues. CDR3 DNA: TGTGCCAGCAGCCGGAGCAGTAACACTGAAGCTTTCTTT. Protein product: CASSRSSNTEAFF. The whole variable domain, remainder taken from reference TRBV3-1 and TRBJ1-1, is DTAVSQTPKYLVTQMGNDKSIKCEQNLGHDTMYWYKQDSKKFLKIMFSYNNKELIINETVPNRFSPKSPDKAHLNLHINSLELGDSAVYFCASSRSSNTEAFFGQGTRLTVV.

The sample holds a few counts of this clonotype. The chain is built from TRBV6-2 or TRBV6-3 and TRBJ2-3; D unresolved. Germline CDR1 is MNHEY and CDR2 is SVGEGT. V was trimmed by 3 bases and J by 9 bases, leaving 10 bases between them. This CDR3 has 12 residues. CDR3 protein: CASSYSAGTQYF. DNA of the CDR3: TGTGCCAGCAGTTATAGTGCTGGCACGCAGTATTTT.

The CDR3 reads CASSFGGSPQETQYF. CDR3 DNA sequence: TGTGCCAGCAGCTTCGGCGGGAGTCCCCAAGAGACCCAGTACTTC. This chain links TRBV5-4 with TRBJ2-5; 7 bases are a match to TRBD2. The germline V gene has CDR1 SGHNT and CDR2 YYREEE (reference sequence). V was pared by 2 bases and J by 1 base, with 5 bases of the junction left unmatched. The CDR3 has 15 amino acids.

This chain connects TRBV24-1 to TRBJ2-7; D uncertain. The CDR3 is made up of 15 amino acids. CDR1 and CDR2 from the germline V gene are KGHDR and SFDVKD. Trimming stripped 4 bases from V and 2 bases from J, with 14 bases between. Here the CDR3 DNA reads TGTGCCACCAGTGACCCCGCAGATCCCACCTACGAGCAGTACTTC. Its protein is CATSDPADPTYEQYF.

This sequence joins TRBV5-1 and TRBJ2-5, with 9 bases lining up with TRBD2. With 0 bases clipped from V and 2 bases from J, the junction kept 2 bases outside the gene matches. This CDR3 region has 15 residues. Germline-derived CDR1 and CDR2 are SGHRS and YFSETQ. CDR3 sequence (DNA): TGCGCCAGCAGCTTGGCGCTAGCGGGGCAAGAGACCCAGTACTTC. Protein: CASSLALAGQETQYF.